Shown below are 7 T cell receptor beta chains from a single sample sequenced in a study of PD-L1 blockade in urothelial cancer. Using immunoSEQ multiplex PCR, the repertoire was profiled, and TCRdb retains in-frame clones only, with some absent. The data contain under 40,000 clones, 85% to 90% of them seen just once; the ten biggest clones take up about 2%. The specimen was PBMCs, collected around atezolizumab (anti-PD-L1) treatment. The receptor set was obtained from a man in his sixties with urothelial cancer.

The CDR3 protein is CSASADRDQPQHF. CDR3 in DNA: TGCAGCGCCTCAGCGGATAGGGATCAGCCCCAGCATTTT. The chain links TRBV29-1 to TRBJ1-5; D not resolved. CDR3 length equals 13 residues. Trimming took 7 bases from V and 5 from J, leaving 15 bases between them. CDR1 is SQVTM, CDR2 ANQGSEA, per germline.

CDR3 protein: CASKKGYSNQPQHF. The CDR3, as DNA: TGTGCCAGCAAGAAGGGGTACTCAAATCAGCCCCAGCATTTT. The rearrangement uses TRBV28 and TRBJ1-5; possible D gene TRBD1, 5 bases. This CDR3 has 14 amino acids. Deletions cut 7 bases from V and 4 bases from J, with 14 bases between. Germline values: CDR1 MDHEN, CDR2 SYDVKM.

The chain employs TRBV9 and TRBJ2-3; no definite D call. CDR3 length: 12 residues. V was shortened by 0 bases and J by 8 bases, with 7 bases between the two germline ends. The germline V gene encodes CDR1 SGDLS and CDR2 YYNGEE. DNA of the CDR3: TGTGCCAGCAGCGTAGTCTCGGGTACGCAGTATTTT. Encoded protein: CASSVVSGTQYF.

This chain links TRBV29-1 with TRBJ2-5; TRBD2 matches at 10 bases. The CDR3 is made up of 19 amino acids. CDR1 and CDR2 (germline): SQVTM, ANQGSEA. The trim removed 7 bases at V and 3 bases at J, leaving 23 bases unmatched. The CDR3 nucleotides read TGCAGCGCCTCGCAGGGTCAAGCGGGAGGGACCTTTGATAAAGAGACCCAGTACTTC. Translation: CSASQGQAGGTFDKETQYF.

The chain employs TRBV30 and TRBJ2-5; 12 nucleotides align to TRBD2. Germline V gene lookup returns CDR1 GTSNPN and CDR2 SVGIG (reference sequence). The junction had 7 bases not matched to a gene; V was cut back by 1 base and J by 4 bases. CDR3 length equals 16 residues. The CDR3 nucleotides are TGTGCCTGGAGTGATGGACTAGCGGGAACCTCAGAGACCCAGTACTTC. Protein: CAWSDGLAGTSETQYF.

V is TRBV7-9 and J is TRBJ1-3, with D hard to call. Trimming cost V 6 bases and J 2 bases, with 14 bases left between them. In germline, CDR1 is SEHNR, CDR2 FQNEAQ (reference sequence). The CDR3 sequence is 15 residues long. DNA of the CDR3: TGTGCCAGCAGACTCGAGGCTCGACCTGGAAACACCATATATTTT. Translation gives CASRLEARPGNTIYF.

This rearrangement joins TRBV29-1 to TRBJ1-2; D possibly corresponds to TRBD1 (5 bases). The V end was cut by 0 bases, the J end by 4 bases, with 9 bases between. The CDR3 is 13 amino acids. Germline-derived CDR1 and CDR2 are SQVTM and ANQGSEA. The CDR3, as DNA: TGCAGCGTTGAAGAGAATCAGGGCTATGGCTACACCTTC. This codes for CSVEENQGYGYTF.